This T cell receptor (beta chain) was identified in a study of glioma-infiltrating T cells after dendritic cell vaccination. Time point meaning: after dendritic cell vaccination, including at tumor progression/relapse. All glioblastoma patients lacked an isocitrate dehydrogenase mutation. Assay used: immunoSEQ multiplex PCR; TCRdb lists only in-frame clones, some missing. The sample includes fewer than 95,000 clones, less than 85% of them seen just once. This clone has only one observation. Its antigen is currently unknown. Overall study results and limits: Higher pretreatment TIL content predicted longer progression-free time and survival.

Germline V lookup: CDR1 MNHEY, CDR2 SMNVEV (reference sequence). V was pared by 4 bases and J by 7 bases, with 11 bases between. CDR3 size: 13 residues. The rearrangement uses TRBV27 and TRBJ2-1, with D maybe TRBD2 (5 bases). The sample was blood, taken after dendritic cell vaccination. The sequence came from a human donor with glioblastoma. CDR3 residues: CASSSSRTNEQFF. For the CDR3, the DNA is TGTGCCAGCAGTTCATCCCGGACTAATGAGCAGTTCTTC.